A single sample is the source of the 6 T cell receptor beta chains below, sequenced in a study of T-cell memory formation after mild COVID-19. MiXCR, applied by TCRdb to the 5' RACE reads, yields one record per CDR3 protein. This repertoire shows around 470,000 distinct CDR3 sequences, approximately 20% found once; its top ten account for roughly 8%. Specimen: PBMCs or a T cell subset sorted from them (not recorded which). The receptors shown here come from an adult woman who had mild COVID-19 (a few samples of this study predate the infection). Cell type and time point are not known.

V is TRBV4-1 and J is TRBJ2-7; possible D gene TRBD1, 5 bases. The CDR3 runs 16 residues. Trimming cost V 4 bases and J 0 bases, with 16 bases left between them. Germline CDR1 MGHRA, CDR2 YSYEKL. In DNA form, the CDR3 reads TGCGCCAGCAGCCGAAGACAGTCTACGAGCTCCTACGAGCAGTACTTC. Its translation: CASSRRQSTSSYEQYF.

J is TRBJ2-6 and V is TRBV27, with 10 bases aligning to TRBD1. V lost 5 bases and J lost 0; bases outside the gene matches: 7. The CDR3 consists of 18 residues. The germline CDR1 and CDR2 sequences are MNHEY and SMNVEV (reference sequence). The CDR3 DNA follows: TGTGCCAGCAGTCCGGGACAGGGGAGTTACTCTGGGGCCAACGTCCTGACTTTC. This gives the protein CASSPGQGSYSGANVLTF.

V is TRBV10-3 and J is TRBJ2-3; 8 bases fit TRBD2. The CDR3 spans 15 residues. Germline V lookup: CDR1 ENHRY, CDR2 SYGVKD. V shed 3 bases, J shed 1 base, and the junction held 3 bases outside the gene matches. The CDR3 DNA is TGTGCCATCAGTGATGTCGGGAGGGGCACAGATACGCAGTATTTT. This gives the protein CAISDVGRGTDTQYF.

This chain connects TRBV12-3 or TRBV12-4 to TRBJ1-1; a weak D match, TRBD1 (5 bases). CDR3 size: 14 residues. V was pared by 5 bases and J by 1 base, with 11 bases between. The CDR3 is CASSPRDSNTEAFF. CDR3 nucleotide sequence: TGTGCCAGCAGTCCCAGGGACTCGAACACTGAAGCTTTCTTT.

The DNA of the CDR3 is TGTGCCAGTAGTAGGGGACAGGGGGCGATGTGGACTGAAGCTTTCTTT. Translation: CASSRGQGAMWTEAFF. The rearrangement links TRBV19 to TRBJ1-1; 12 positions agree with TRBD1. V shed 4 bases, J shed 5 bases, and the junction held 8 bases outside the gene matches. Germline V gene lookup returns CDR1 LNHDA and CDR2 SQIVND (reference sequence). The CDR3 is made up of 16 amino acids.

V gene TRBV24-1 combines with J gene TRBJ2-7; no definite D call. Germline CDR1 reads KGHDR; CDR2 reads SFDVKD. The V and J ends lost 7 bases and 3 bases respectively, with 12 bases between them. This CDR3 is 13 amino acids long. CDR3 sequence: CATSPNSGYEQYF. CDR3 nucleotide sequence: TGTGCCACCAGCCCTAACTCCGGCTACGAGCAGTACTTC.